The 14 T cell receptor beta chains listed next were all sequenced from one sample in a study of metastatic and nonmetastatic thyroid tumors. No patient had received any treatment before thyroid surgery. MiXCR was used by TCRdb to re-call the PCR reads. The data hold some 20,000 clones, with around 34% observed a single time. Sample: tumor tissue. These receptor sequences come from a female donor with papillary thyroid cancer or a benign thyroid nodule (not recorded which). Some clones in this sample may be carry-over from other donors' samples.

The sample holds a few counts of this clone. This rearrangement joins TRBV6-1 to TRBJ1-2; 9 bases fit TRBD1. Germline-derived CDR1 and CDR2 are MNHNS and SASEGT. The CDR3 is 14 amino acids. The junction had 5 bases not matched to a gene; V was cut back by 2 bases and J by 7 bases. CDR3 amino acids: CASSEPGQGGGYTF. CDR3 DNA sequence: TGTGCCAGCAGTGAACCGGGACAGGGCGGTGGCTACACCTTC.

A word on this clone: A much larger clone differs by one base, so this may be a read error. V and J are TRBV11-2 and TRBJ2-3, with D maybe TRBD2 (5 bases). This CDR3 has 17 residues. The germline CDR1 and CDR2 sequences are SGHAT and FQNNGV. The CDR3 is CASSFSLDPSSTDAQYF. CDR3 bases: TGTGCCAGCAGCTTCTCACTGGACCCTTCTAGCACAGATGCGCAGTATTTT.

The V gene is TRBV11-2, the J gene TRBJ2-1; no clear D. CDR1 and CDR2 (germline): SGHAT, FQNNGV. The V end was cut by 1 base, the J end by 2 bases, with 9 bases between. The CDR3 extends over 15 amino acids. The CDR3 DNA reads TGTGCCAGCAGCTTAGGTCCGGCCGCCTACAATGAGCAGTTCTTC. Its translation is CASSLGPAAYNEQFF.

The genes are TRBV20-1 and TRBJ2-7; D not certain. The CDR3 runs to 11 residues. In germline, CDR1 is DFQATT, CDR2 SNEGSKA (reference sequence). Trimming shortened V by 2 bases and J by 3 bases, and 5 bases separated the two germline ends. The CDR3 DNA reads TGCAGTGCTAGATGGGGCTACGAGCAGTACTTC. Protein product: CSARWGYEQYF.

This clone was counted a few times. V is TRBV6-2 or TRBV6-3 and J is TRBJ2-1; maybe TRBD2 (6 bases). V lost 3 bases and J 7 bases, leaving 16 bases between the germline ends. The CDR3 totals 15 residues. Per the germline V gene, CDR1 is MNHEY and CDR2 is SVGEGT. The DNA for the CDR3 is TGTGCCAGCAGTTATGGGGTTAGCGGAAGTAATGAGCAGTTCTTC. Protein sequence: CASSYGVSGSNEQFF.

By sample fraction, this clone is medium-sized. The chain links TRBV18 to TRBJ2-3; D unclear. V was cut by 0 bases and J by 0 bases, with 10 bases left in between. There are 16 residues in the CDR3. Germline-derived CDR1 and CDR2 are KGHSH and LQKENI. The CDR3 nucleotides read TGTGCCAGCTCACCACCGGTTGCGAGTAGCACAGATACGCAGTATTTT. Amino acid sequence: CASSPPVASSTDTQYF.

The rearrangement uses TRBV20-1 and TRBJ2-3; no reliable D call. The germline gives CDR1 DFQATT, CDR2 SNEGSKA (reference sequence). V lost 0 bases and J lost 5, with 12 bases in between. This CDR3 has 14 residues. This chain's CDR3 is CSARDRIVGDTQYF. DNA of the CDR3: TGCAGTGCTAGAGATCGTATCGTGGGAGATACGCAGTATTTT.

In its sample, this clone was seen a few times. The rearrangement joins TRBV2 to TRBJ1-2; 8 bases line up with TRBD1. Per germline, CDR1 SNHLY and CDR2 FYNNEI. The CDR3 consists of 13 residues. The V gene end was trimmed by 7 bases and the J gene end by 2 bases; junction bases not matched to a gene: 3. CDR3 protein: CASIGTGNYGYTF. Here the CDR3 DNA reads TGTGCCAGCATCGGGACAGGAAACTATGGCTACACCTTC. The full variable domain, completed using reference TRBV2 and TRBJ1-2, is EPEVTQTPSHQVTQMGQEVILRCVPISNHLYFYWYRQILGQKVEFLVSFYNNEISEKSEIFDDQFSVERPDGSNFTLKIRSTKLEDSAMYFCASIGTGNYGYTFGSGTRLTVV.

This clone was seen a handful of times. The genes are TRBV2 and TRBJ2-7; no clear D gene. V was clipped by 7 bases and J by 3 bases, with 19 bases between them. Germline V gives CDR1 SNHLY, CDR2 FYNNEI. The CDR3 consists of 15 residues. CDR3 in amino acids: CASTRAPLTNYEQYF. CDR3 bases: TGTGCCAGCACACGAGCCCCCCTTACAAACTACGAGCAGTACTTC.

This clone has only a few counts. The chain couples TRBV19 to TRBJ2-1; the match to TRBD1 covers 9 bases. Germline V CDR1 and CDR2: LNHDA, SQIVND (reference sequence). V lost 5 bases, J lost 7 bases, and 6 bases stayed unmatched. This CDR3 has 14 amino acids. The CDR3 DNA reads TGTGCCAGTAGTTTGACAGGGGGGGGGAATGAGCAGTTCTTC. Translated: CASSLTGGGNEQFF. Full variable domain (outside the CDR3, taken from reference TRBV19 and TRBJ2-1): DGGITQSPKYLFRKEGQNVTLSCEQNLNHDAMYWYRQDPGQGLRLIYYSQIVNDFQKGDIAEGYSVSREKKESFPLTVTSAQKNPTAFYLCASSLTGGGNEQFFGPGTRLTVL.

In its sample, this clone was seen a few times. This chain links TRBV6-5 with TRBJ1-2, with D tentatively TRBD1 (5 bases). The CDR3 loop spans 13 amino acids. V lost 4 bases and J 8 bases, leaving 14 bases between the germline ends. Germline V gene sequence: CDR1 MNHEY, CDR2 SVGAGI. The CDR3 loop is CASSSSGGRGYTF. The CDR3 DNA reads as TGTGCCAGCAGTTCCTCGGGGGGAAGGGGCTACACCTTC.

In this sample, this clone turned up many times. The chain is built from TRBV29-1 and TRBJ1-1, with D hard to call. This CDR3 spans 11 amino acids. Germline V gene lookup returns CDR1 SQVTM and CDR2 ANQGSEA. V lost 2 bases and J lost 4, with 5 bases in between. The CDR3 protein is CSVEQVTEAFF. CDR3 coding DNA: TGCAGCGTTGAACAGGTCACTGAAGCTTTCTTT.

This clone has only a few counts. The chain is built from TRBV28 and TRBJ2-3; the D gene is possibly TRBD2 (5 bases). Trimming stripped 2 bases from V and 0 bases from J, with 6 bases between. Per the germline V gene, CDR1 is MDHEN and CDR2 is SYDVKM. The CDR3 runs to 14 residues. CDR3: CASSLERSTDTQYF. The CDR3 DNA reads TGTGCCAGCAGTTTAGAGCGGAGCACAGATACGCAGTATTTT.

The V call is TRBV5-1, the J call TRBJ2-1; D may be TRBD2 (5 bases). Germline loops: CDR1 SGHRS, CDR2 YFSETQ. The CDR3 spans 15 residues. V lost 0 bases, J lost 4 bases, and 11 bases lay in between. CDR3 residues: CASSLVSGGYNEQFF. The CDR3 nucleotides read TGCGCCAGCAGCTTGGTATCAGGAGGATACAATGAGCAGTTCTTC.